The 30 T cell receptor beta chains presented below share a single source sample, sequenced in a study of Ad26.COV2.S vaccination and SARS-CoV-2 variants. Treatment given: around 19 received Ad26.COV2.S at low or high dose, single or two shots; roughly 5 received placebo; per-sample allocation not given. The investigators took samples on day 63 after the first vaccine or placebo injection. Profiling relied on immunoSEQ multiplex PCR, and the TCRdb table lists in-frame clones only, not all of them. The data hold about 350,000 clones, with about nine tenths observed a single time. Sequencing used peripheral blood, obtained in a trial of Ad26.COV2.S vaccine versus placebo. The receptors come from a person aged 18-65 years who received the Ad26.COV2.S COVID-19 vaccine or a placebo.

V and J are TRBV18 and TRBJ2-5; TRBD2 might be the D (5 bases). The CDR3 consists of 14 residues. The V and J ends lost 3 bases and 2 bases respectively, with 10 bases between them. CDR1 is KGHSH and CDR2 is LQKENI in the germline V gene. In nucleotides, the CDR3 is TGTGCCAGCTCACCTGGACTGAAACAAGAGACCCAGTACTTC. Its protein product is CASSPGLKQETQYF. The full variable domain, rest sourced from reference TRBV18 and TRBJ2-5, is NAGVMQNPRHLVRRRGQEARLRCSPMKGHSHVYWYRQLPEEGLKFMVYLQKENIIDESGMPKERFSAEFPKEGPSILRIQQVVRGDSAAYFCASSPGLKQETQYFGPGTRLLVL.

The chain is built from TRBV12-3 or TRBV12-4 and TRBJ2-3; D uncertain. Trimming removed 5 bases from V and 4 bases from J, with 10 bases in between. The CDR3 spans 13 residues. CDR3 sequence (DNA): TGTGCCAGCAGTCCCTCAAGTCCAGATACGCAGTATTTT. It codes for CASSPSSPDTQYF.

The rearrangement joins TRBV7-2 to TRBJ2-7, with TRBD1 matching 8 bases. The CDR3 is made up of 15 amino acids. After removal of 3 bases from V and 2 bases from J, the junction contained 6 bases not matched to a gene. The germline gives CDR1 SGHTA, CDR2 FQGNSA. The CDR3 DNA reads as TGTGCCAGCAGCTTGACAGGGGACGGAACCTACGAGCAGTACTTC. Translating it yields CASSLTGDGTYEQYF.

The V call is TRBV27, the J call TRBJ2-7; D uncertain. CDR1 and CDR2 (germline): MNHEY, SMNVEV (reference sequence). CDR3 size: 15 residues. Between the trimmed V and J ends, which lost 3 bases and 0 bases, there was a span of 12 bases. CDR3 region: CASSFSTVTSYEQYF. The CDR3 DNA sequence: TGTGCCAGCAGTTTCTCGACTGTCACCTCCTACGAGCAGTACTTC.

The chain joins TRBV7-2 to TRBJ2-5; no clear D. The CDR3 length is 13 residues. V was trimmed by 5 bases and J by 0 bases, leaving 7 bases between them. In germline, CDR1 is SGHTA, CDR2 FQGNSA. The chain's CDR3 is CASSEGYQETQYF. The DNA of the CDR3 is TGTGCCAGCAGCGAAGGATACCAAGAGACCCAGTACTTC.

The chain couples TRBV15 to TRBJ1-2, with 9 bases lining up with TRBD1. Germline V gene data show CDR1 as LNHNV and CDR2 as YYDKDF (reference sequence). V was pared by 3 bases and J by 8 bases, with 10 bases of the junction left unmatched. CDR3 length: 15 residues. The CDR3 here is CATSRQQGAGGGYTF. The CDR3 DNA sequence: TGTGCCACCAGCAGGCAACAGGGGGCTGGTGGGGGCTACACCTTC.

The DNA of the CDR3 is TGTGCCAGCAGATCGACAGGGGGAACAGATACGCAGTATTTT. This sequence encodes CASRSTGGTDTQYF. The gene calls are TRBV6-5 and TRBJ2-3; 9 bases align to TRBD1. In germline, CDR1 is MNHEY, CDR2 SVGAGI. The trim removed 6 bases at V and 3 bases at J, leaving 4 bases unmatched. The CDR3 extends over 14 amino acids.

The CDR3 region has the DNA TGTGCCAGCAGCCAAGATTTCGGCGGATCCTACAATGAGCAGTTCTTC. The encoded protein is CASSQDFGGSYNEQFF. The chain joins TRBV3-1 (or the pseudogene TRBV3-2) to TRBJ2-1; the D is unclear. Trimming took 0 bases from V and 1 from J, leaving 10 bases between them. This CDR3 is built from 16 residues. CDR1 and CDR2 from the germline V gene are LGHDT and YNNKEL (reference sequence).

This clone appeared a single time. V and J are TRBV19 and TRBJ2-1; 9 nucleotides align to TRBD2. CDR3 length equals 17 residues. The germline V gene has CDR1 LNHDA and CDR2 SQIVND (reference sequence). J lost 0 bases, V lost 0 bases, and 3 bases had no gene match. CDR3 bases: TGTGCCAGTAGTATAGATCATAGCGGGAGCTCCTACAATGAGCAGTTCTTC. It translates to CASSIDHSGSSYNEQFF.

The chain couples TRBV7-6 to TRBJ1-1, with D perhaps matching TRBD1 (5 bases). Germline-derived CDR1 and CDR2 are SGHVS and FNYEAQ. CDR3 length equals 14 residues. V was cut by 5 bases and J by 3 bases, with 13 bases left in between. In nucleotides, the CDR3 is TGTGCCAGCAGCCCCCAGGGAGGGGACACTGAAGCTTTCTTT. Amino acid sequence: CASSPQGGDTEAFF. Full variable domain (remainder filled in from reference TRBV7-6 and TRBJ1-1): GAGVSQSPRYKVTKRGQDVALRCDPISGHVSLYWYRQALGQGPEFLTYFNYEAQQDKSGLPNDRFSAERPEGSISTLTIQRTEQRDSAMYRCASSPQGGDTEAFFGQGTRLTVV.

In DNA, the CDR3 is TGTGCCAGCAACCCCGGGACAGCCTCCTACGAGCAGTACTTC. This gives the protein CASNPGTASYEQYF. The V gene is TRBV7-9, the J gene TRBJ2-7; 7 bases match TRBD1. The germline gives CDR1 SEHNR, CDR2 FQNEAQ (reference sequence). The CDR3 sequence is 14 residues long. V trimming: 7 bases; J trimming: 0 bases; junction bases outside the gene matches: 6.

The CDR3 nucleotides read TGTGCCAGCAGCTTAGCAGGGGGTGGCTACACCTTC. Its protein product is CASSLAGGGYTF. The chain recombines TRBV7-2 with TRBJ1-2; TRBD1 might be the D (6 bases). Trimming shortened V by 0 bases and J by 7 bases, and 6 bases separated the two germline ends. The CDR3 totals 12 residues. Germline-derived CDR1 and CDR2 are SGHTA and FQGNSA.

This rearrangement joins TRBV10-3 to TRBJ2-7; D call uncertain. V was pared by 0 bases and J by 3 bases, with 12 bases between. The germline gives CDR1 ENHRY, CDR2 SYGVKD. The CDR3 consists of 15 residues. The CDR3 DNA reads TGTGCCATCAGTGAGTCGACGTCGTCTAGCTACGAGCAGTACTTC. Encoded protein: CAISESTSSSYEQYF.

This chain connects TRBV6-5 to TRBJ2-1; 10 nucleotides match TRBD2. V lost 7 bases and J lost 3; bases outside the gene matches: 3. Germline V CDR1 and CDR2: MNHEY, SVGAGI. The CDR3 extends over 14 amino acids. The CDR3 spells CASTSGGVYNEQFF. Written as DNA, the CDR3 is TGTGCCAGCACTAGCGGGGGTGTCTACAATGAGCAGTTCTTC.

The chain has TRBV6-2 or TRBV6-3 and TRBJ2-7; D is unclear. The CDR3 contains 12 residues. The V gene's germline CDR1 is MNHEY and CDR2 SVGEGT. Trimming stripped 6 bases from V and 1 base from J, with 7 bases between. The chain's CDR3 is CASSLGSYEQYF. Here the CDR3 DNA reads TGTGCCAGCAGCCTTGGGTCCTACGAGCAGTACTTC.

This clone was counted a single time. The chain uses TRBV11-2 and TRBJ1-6; D ambiguous. This CDR3 is built from 13 residues. Germline CDR1 SGHAT, CDR2 FQNNGV. Trimming pared 0 bases from V and 10 bases from J, leaving 7 bases between. DNA for the CDR3: TGTGCCAGCAGCTTAGATCCCAGGTCACCCCTCCACTTT. It encodes CASSLDPRSPLHF.

A word on this clone: The germline gene is not matched at one end of the junction; a read error may be the cause. This chain connects TRBV4-3 to TRBJ1-2, with D unclear. The CDR3 is made up of 14 amino acids. From germline, CDR1 is LGHNA and CDR2 YSLEER. CDR3 DNA: TGCGCCAACAGCCAAGAAGGTAGGAGCTATGGCTACACCTTC. Protein: CANSQEGRSYGYTF.

CDR3 amino acids: CASSLLSHTEAFF. CDR3 DNA sequence: TGTGCCAGCAGCTTATTGTCGCACACTGAAGCTTTCTTT. The chain combines TRBV7-8 with TRBJ1-1; D gene unclear. The germline V gene encodes CDR1 SGHVS and CDR2 FQNEAQ. The V end was cut by 2 bases, the J end by 3 bases, with 7 bases between. The CDR3 length is 13 residues.

The CDR3 sequence is CASSEGWTRSNQPQHF. The CDR3 nucleotides read TGCGCCAGCAGCGAAGGATGGACACGTAGCAATCAGCCCCAGCATTTT. V usage is TRBV4-1 and J usage is TRBJ1-5, with D possibly being TRBD1 (5 bases). The CDR3 runs 16 residues. CDR1 and CDR2 from the germline V gene are MGHRA and YSYEKL. Between the trimmed V and J ends, which lost 5 bases and 0 bases, there was a span of 14 bases.

The J gene is TRBJ2-2, the V gene TRBV25-1, with D possibly matching TRBD1 (6 bases). Trimming left V 5 bases short and J 6 bases short, with 22 bases between. The CDR3 has 17 amino acids. Germline V gives CDR1 MGHDK, CDR2 SYGVNS. CDR3 bases: TGTGCCAGCAGTAACCCTCAGGGGAAGGAAAACGCCGGGGAGCTGTTTTTT. It translates to CASSNPQGKENAGELFF. The entire variable domain, with the rest obtained from reference TRBV25-1 and TRBJ2-2, is as follows: EADIYQTPRYLVIGTGKKITLECSQTMGHDKMYWYQQDPGMELHLIHYSYGVNSTEKGDLSSESTVSRIRTEHFPLTLESARPSHTSQYLCASSNPQGKENAGELFFGEGSRLTVL.

The chain carries TRBV28 and TRBJ2-2; 9 positions agree with TRBD1. V lost 5 bases, J lost 4 bases, and 2 bases stayed unmatched. The CDR3 consists of 14 residues. Germline loops: CDR1 MDHEN, CDR2 SYDVKM. CDR3 DNA: TGTGCCAGCAGTCGACAGGGGGGCACCGGGGAGCTGTTTTTT. Amino acids: CASSRQGGTGELFF. The whole variable domain, remainder taken from reference TRBV28 and TRBJ2-2, is DVKVTQSSRYLVKRTGEKVFLECVQDMDHENMFWYRQDPGLGLRLIYFSYDVKMKEKGDIPEGYSVSREKKERFSLILESASTNQTSMYLCASSRQGGTGELFFGEGSRLTVL.

This rearrangement joins TRBV18 to TRBJ2-1, with 10 bases matching TRBD2. Germline V gives CDR1 KGHSH, CDR2 LQKENI. V lost 5 bases to trimming and J lost 0 bases; unmatched junction nucleotides: 1. This CDR3 is built from 15 residues. The CDR3 reads CASSKREGSYNEQFF. The CDR3 DNA is TGTGCCAGCTCAAAGCGGGAGGGCTCCTACAATGAGCAGTTCTTC.

The count of this clone is one. The V call is TRBV7-8, the J call TRBJ2-7, with a tentative D call TRBD2 (6 bases). CDR3 length: 13 amino acids. Germline CDR1 and CDR2: SGHVS and FQNEAQ. Trimming pared 4 bases from V and 2 bases from J, leaving 9 bases between. The CDR3 sequence is CASSSRGAYEQYF. Written as DNA, the CDR3 is TGTGCCAGCAGCTCCCGCGGGGCCTACGAGCAGTACTTC.

The rearrangement uses TRBV5-8 and TRBJ1-5, with TRBD1 as a possible D gene (6 bases). Germline CDR1 reads SGHTS; CDR2 reads YDEGEE. CDR3 size: 15 residues. Trimming took off 7 bases at V and 2 bases at J, with 16 bases between the two ends. The CDR3 reads CASVHRVGGNQPQHF. The CDR3 DNA reads TGTGCCAGCGTACACAGGGTCGGAGGCAATCAGCCCCAGCATTTT.

V usage is TRBV27 and J usage is TRBJ1-4, with unresolved D. CDR3 length equals 13 residues. CDR1 is MNHEY, CDR2 SMNVEV, per germline (reference sequence). Trimming stripped 6 bases from V and 8 bases from J, with 13 bases between. CDR3 sequence (DNA): TGTGCCAGCAGCCGGAGGGAGGACGAAAAACTGTTTTTT. Its translation is CASSRREDEKLFF.

J is TRBJ1-2 and V is TRBV19; unclear D gene. This CDR3 comprises 15 residues. CDR1 and CDR2 (germline): LNHDA, SQIVND (reference sequence). The V gene lost 4 bases and the J gene lost 1 base, with 13 bases spanning the gap. CDR3 DNA sequence: TGTGCCAGTAGTAGAGGGTCTCTGGTTAACTATGGCTACACCTTC. It encodes CASSRGSLVNYGYTF. The variable domain in full, completed from reference TRBV19 and TRBJ1-2, reads DGGITQSPKYLFRKEGQNVTLSCEQNLNHDAMYWYRQDPGQGLRLIYYSQIVNDFQKGDIAEGYSVSREKKESFPLTVTSAQKNPTAFYLCASSRGSLVNYGYTFGSGTRLTVV.

This chain uses TRBV21-1 with TRBJ2-7. TRBV21-1 is labeled a pseudogene. The CDR3 length is 19 residues. As DNA, the CDR3 is TGTGCCAGCAGCAAAATTCCCCGGCCCCTTCGTAGAACCGCCTACGAGCAGTACTTC. It codes for CASSKIPRPLRRTAYEQYF.

The chain recombines TRBV5-1 with TRBJ1-2; 7 nucleotides match TRBD1. J gave up 0 bases and V 4 bases, and 3 bases lay outside the gene matches. The CDR3 runs 14 residues. Germline V CDR1 and CDR2: SGHRS, YFSETQ. The CDR3 nucleotides are TGCGCCAGCAGCGGGACAGCTTCTAACTATGGCTACACCTTC. Its protein product is CASSGTASNYGYTF.

The chain employs TRBV12-3 or TRBV12-4 and TRBJ2-7; TRBD2 might be the D (6 bases). This CDR3 is built from 12 residues. V lost 7 bases and J lost 6, with 13 bases in between. The DNA for the CDR3 is TGTGCCAGCACCCAAGACGGGGGCGAGCAGTACTTC. This translates into CASTQDGGEQYF.

The chain recombines TRBV5-4 with TRBJ1-2; possibly TRBD1 for D (6 bases). The CDR3 is 16 amino acids. V was pared by 0 bases and J by 8 bases, with 20 bases between. Germline V lookup: CDR1 SGHNT, CDR2 YYREEE (reference sequence). CDR3: CASSLATNREESGYTF. CDR3 bases: TGTGCCAGCAGCTTGGCCACAAACAGGGAAGAAAGCGGCTACACCTTC.